These 4 T cell receptor beta chains share one sample of origin, sequenced in a study of blood T cell repertoires in COVID-19. Repertoires were generated with immunoSEQ multiplex PCR, while TCRdb's copy carries only in-frame clones and drops some. The sample has a few hundred thousand clones; roughly 85% are singletons. The sequenced material came from PBMCs or T cells enriched from blood (not recorded which). The receptors here all came from a woman aged 50 to 60 who had been exposed to COVID-19.

The J gene is TRBJ2-7, the V gene TRBV2; 9 bases agree with TRBD1. This CDR3 is 14 amino acids long. The germline V gene encodes CDR1 SNHLY and CDR2 FYNNEI. V gave up 5 bases and J gave up 2 bases; unmatched junction bases: 4. The DNA of the CDR3 is TGTGCCAGCAGTTCCGGGACAGGGACCTACGAGCAGTACTTC. Protein: CASSSGTGTYEQYF.

This rearrangement joins TRBV5-1 to TRBJ2-7; 7 nucleotides match TRBD1. CDR1 SGHRS and CDR2 YFSETQ come from the germline V gene. The V segment lost 3 bases and the J segment 4 bases; nucleotides outside the gene matches: 13. The CDR3 is made up of 16 amino acids. CDR3 in DNA: TGCGCCAGCAGCTCGCCTACAGGGGCTCGCTCGTACGAGCAGTACTTC. Residues: CASSSPTGARSYEQYF.

This clone was seen a single time. V is TRBV29-1 and J is TRBJ1-2, with 7 nucleotides matching TRBD1. The CDR3 length is 15 residues. Per germline, CDR1 SQVTM and CDR2 ANQGSEA. Germline trimming cut 6 bases from V and 3 bases from J; bases unmatched to any gene: 13. CDR3 sequence: CSVDPGGTLDYGYTF. In DNA form, the CDR3 reads TGCAGCGTGGATCCAGGGGGGACACTGGACTATGGCTACACCTTC.

This rearrangement joins TRBV2 to TRBJ1-4, with 8 bases aligning to TRBD1. The length of the CDR3 is 20 residues. CDR1 is SNHLY and CDR2 is FYNNEI in the germline V gene. Losses at the gene ends were 2 bases for V and 1 base for J; bases not matched to a gene: 15. This CDR3 is CASSEWGGGQGGGTNEKLFF. CDR3 coding DNA: TGTGCCAGCAGTGAATGGGGAGGCGGACAGGGCGGGGGAACTAATGAAAAACTGTTTTTT.